These 8 T cell receptor beta chains came from one sample sequenced in a study of blood T cells in healthy people across ages. Through a sample-barcoded 5' primer and a J-beta primer mix, a second PCR was run for roughly 6 to 12 cycles. From the 5' RACE reads, TCRdb called clonotypes with MiXCR, one entry per CDR3 protein. The table shows 580,000 or so distinct CDR3 sequences, with roughly 43% occurring only once. The sample taken for sequencing was blood. The receptor set was obtained from a man older than 75 in good health.

The chain couples TRBV6-6 to TRBJ1-4; no definite D call. There are 14 residues in the CDR3. Germline V gene sequence: CDR1 MNHNY, CDR2 SVGAGI (reference sequence). Trimming shortened V by 7 bases and J by 0 bases, and 9 bases separated the two germline ends. Here the CDR3 DNA reads TGTGCCAGCACCCGGACGTCAACTAATGAAAAACTGTTTTTT. Its translation is CASTRTSTNEKLFF.

This clonotype was seen once. The chain is built from TRBV27 and TRBJ1-6, with no clear D. The CDR3 length is 13 residues. V lost 4 bases and J 7 bases, leaving 8 bases between the germline ends. Germline CDR1 reads MNHEY; CDR2 reads SMNVEV (reference sequence). Here the CDR3 reads CASSWTDNSPLHF. The CDR3, as DNA: TGTGCCAGCAGTTGGACGGACAATTCACCCCTCCACTTT.

The J gene is TRBJ2-1, the V gene TRBV12-5; D perhaps matches TRBD1 (5 bases). This CDR3 region has 13 residues. The V end lost 7 bases, the J end lost 4 bases, and 11 bases lay between the germline ends. Germline V CDR1 and CDR2: LGHNT, FRNRAP. CDR3 loop: CASAQDSYNEQFF. DNA of the CDR3: TGTGCTAGTGCTCAAGACAGTTACAATGAGCAGTTCTTC.

V is TRBV7-3 and J is TRBJ2-5, with D possibly called TRBD1 or TRBD2 (6 bases each). Germline V gene data show CDR1 as SGHTA and CDR2 as FQGTGA. CDR3 length: 13 amino acids. The V end lost 5 bases, the J end lost 5 bases, and 12 bases lay between the germline ends. CDR3 sequence: CASSQGGWETQYF. The CDR3, as DNA: TGTGCCAGCAGCCAAGGGGGGTGGGAGACCCAGTACTTC.

The chain is built from TRBV28 and TRBJ2-1; no firm D call. This CDR3 has 13 residues. Germline CDR1 MDHEN, CDR2 SYDVKM. V dropped 7 bases and J dropped 6 bases, with 13 bases sitting between them. This CDR3 reads CASTPWSANEQFF. The CDR3 coding sequence is TGTGCCAGCACACCCTGGAGTGCCAATGAGCAGTTCTTC.

The chain is built from TRBV7-9 and TRBJ1-5; D is possibly TRBD1 (6 bases). Germline CDR1 and CDR2: SEHNR and FQNEAQ (reference sequence). V lost 4 bases and J lost 4, with 11 bases in between. The CDR3 covers 14 residues. The DNA of the CDR3 is TGTGCCAGCAGCTACGGGACAAGTAATCAGCCCCAGCATTTT. Residues: CASSYGTSNQPQHF.

This clonotype was found a few times. The chain has TRBV7-2 and TRBJ2-7; 10 nucleotides line up with TRBD2. The CDR3 is 15 amino acids. Unmatched junction bases numbered 11, after V lost 5 bases and J lost 7 bases. The germline V gene has CDR1 SGHTA and CDR2 FQGNSA. CDR3 region: CASSPRASGSVEQYF. DNA of the CDR3: TGTGCCAGCAGCCCCCGGGCTAGCGGGAGTGTAGAGCAGTACTTC.

Of note for this clonotype: One end of the junction fails to match germline, which may point to a read error. V usage is TRBV6-5 and J usage is TRBJ2-5; weak D call: TRBD1 (5 bases). The germline gives CDR1 MNHEY, CDR2 SVGAGI. The CDR3 spans 12 residues. The DNA of the CDR3 is TGTGCCCGCAGTTACCAAGGGGCAGAGCAGTACTTC. It yields the protein CARSYQGAEQYF.